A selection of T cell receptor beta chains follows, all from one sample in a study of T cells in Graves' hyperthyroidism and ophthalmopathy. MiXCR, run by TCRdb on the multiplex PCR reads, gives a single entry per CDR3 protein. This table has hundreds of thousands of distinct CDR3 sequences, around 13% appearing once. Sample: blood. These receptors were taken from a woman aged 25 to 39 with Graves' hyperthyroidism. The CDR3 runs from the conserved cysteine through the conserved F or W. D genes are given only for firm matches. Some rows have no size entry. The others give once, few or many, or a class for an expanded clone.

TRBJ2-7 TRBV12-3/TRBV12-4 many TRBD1 CASSPGGTGPPYEQYF TGTGCCAGCAGTCCCGGAGGGACAGGGCCCCCCTACGAGCAGTACTTC
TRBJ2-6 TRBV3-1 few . CASSPGGGGANVLTF TGTGCCAGCAGCCCTGGTGGGGGTGGGGCCAACGTCCTGACTTTC
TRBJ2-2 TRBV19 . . CASSIGETGELFF TGTGCCAGTAGTATAGGTGAAACCGGGGAGCTGTTTTTT
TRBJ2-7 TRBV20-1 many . CSAPPSGSAYEQYF TGCAGTGCTCCACCCTCAGGCTCTGCCTACGAGCAGTACTTC
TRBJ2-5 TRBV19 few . CASSQARQETQYF TGTGCCAGTAGTCAGGCCAGACAAGAGACCCAGTACTTC
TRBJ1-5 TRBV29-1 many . CSVPGSSQPQHF TGCAGCGTTCCGGGCAGTAGTCAGCCCCAGCATTTT
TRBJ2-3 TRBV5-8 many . CASSFDRASAGTDTQYF TGTGCCAGCAGCTTCGATCGAGCGTCGGCGGGCACAGATACGCAGTATTTT
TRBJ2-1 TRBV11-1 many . CASSLRDLSEQFF TGTGCCAGCAGCTTAAGGGACCTCAGTGAGCAGTTCTTC
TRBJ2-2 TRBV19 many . CASNNLGSHTGELFF TGTGCCAGTAATAATCTCGGGAGCCACACCGGGGAGCTGTTTTTT
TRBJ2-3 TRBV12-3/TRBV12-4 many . CASSLGQGGTASTDTQYF TGTGCCAGCAGTTTAGGCCAAGGGGGGACGGCGTCCACAGATACGCAGTATTTT
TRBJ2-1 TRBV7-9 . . CASSLAGRENNEQFF TGTGCCAGCAGCTTAGCGGGACGAGAGAACAATGAGCAGTTCTTC
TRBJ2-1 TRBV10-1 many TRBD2 CASSAGGSLYNEQFF TGCGCCAGCAGTGCGGGAGGTAGTCTCTACAATGAGCAGTTCTTC
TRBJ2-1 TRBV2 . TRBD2 CASSASGPLDEQFF TGTGCCAGCAGTGCTAGCGGGCCTTTGGATGAGCAGTTCTTC
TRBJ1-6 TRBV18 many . CASSPGDSPLHF TGTGCCAGCTCCCCAGGCGATTCACCCCTCCACTTT
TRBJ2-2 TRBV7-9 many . CASSFGTMNTGELFF TGTGCCAGCAGCTTCGGGACCATGAACACCGGGGAGCTGTTTTTT
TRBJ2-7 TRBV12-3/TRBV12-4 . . CASSLRDGAPFNEQYF TGTGCCAGCAGTTTACGTGATGGTGCACCCTTCAACGAGCAGTACTTC
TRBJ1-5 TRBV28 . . CASSFSGQPGNQPQHF TGTGCCAGCAGTTTCAGTGGGCAGCCGGGCAATCAGCCCCAGCATTTT
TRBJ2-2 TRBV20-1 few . CSAGLTGELFF TGCAGTGCTGGCCTCACCGGGGAGCTGTTTTTT
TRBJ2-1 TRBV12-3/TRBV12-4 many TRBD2 CASSRRRGTSGKDNEQFF TGTGCCAGCAGTCGAAGGAGGGGCACTAGCGGAAAAGACAATGAGCAGTTCTTC
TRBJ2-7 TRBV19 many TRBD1 CATHGTAEGKSYEQYF TGTGCCACCCACGGGACAGCTGAGGGTAAATCCTACGAGCAGTACTTC
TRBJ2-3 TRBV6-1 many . CASDDRRTDTQYF TGTGCCAGCGACGACCGCCGCACAGATACGCAGTATTTT
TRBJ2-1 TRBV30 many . CAWSHTKLGNEQFF TGTGCCTGGAGCCACACAAAACTAGGCAATGAGCAGTTCTTC
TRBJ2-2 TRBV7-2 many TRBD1 CASSLSGGQGGGELFF TGTGCCAGCAGCTTATCCGGTGGACAGGGTGGCGGGGAGCTGTTTTTT
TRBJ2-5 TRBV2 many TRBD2 CASSPTSGMETQYF TGTGCCAGCAGTCCGACTAGCGGGATGGAGACCCAGTACTTC
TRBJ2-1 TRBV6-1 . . CASEGGRVNEQFF TGTGCCAGTGAGGGGGGGAGGGTTAATGAGCAGTTCTTC
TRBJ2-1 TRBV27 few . CASSSVGGVVLFNEQFF TGTGCCAGCAGTTCGGTGGGTGGTGTGGTTCTGTTCAATGAGCAGTTCTTC
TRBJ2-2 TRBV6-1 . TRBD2 CASRQLAGDTGELFF TGTGCCAGCAGGCAACTAGCGGGGGACACCGGGGAGCTGTTTTTT
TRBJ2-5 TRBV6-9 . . CASSFRGTDETQYF TGTGCCAGCAGTTTCCGCGGGACCGATGAGACCCAGTACTTC
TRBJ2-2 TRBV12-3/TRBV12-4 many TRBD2 CASSFYSEREFNTGELFF TGTGCCAGCAGTTTTTATTCCGAGCGGGAGTTTAACACCGGGGAGCTGTTTTTT
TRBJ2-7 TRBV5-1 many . CASSLGGNGDEQYF TGCGCCAGCAGCTTGGGAGGGAATGGCGACGAGCAGTACTTC
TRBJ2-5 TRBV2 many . CASSPGGGRGETQYF TGTGCCAGCAGCCCTGGAGGAGGGCGGGGAGAGACCCAGTACTTC
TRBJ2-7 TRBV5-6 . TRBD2 CASSTKTSGSYEQYF TGTGCCAGCAGCACCAAGACTAGCGGGAGTTACGAGCAGTACTTC
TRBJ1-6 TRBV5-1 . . CASSARAADSNSPLHF TGCGCCAGCAGCGCCCGGGCCGCCGACTCGAATTCACCCCTCCACTTT
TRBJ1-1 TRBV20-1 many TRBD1 CSAEGQGTSEAFF TGCAGTGCTGAAGGACAGGGGACTTCTGAAGCTTTCTTT
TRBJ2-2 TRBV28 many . CASLSRANTGELFF TGTGCCAGCTTGAGCAGGGCGAACACCGGGGAGCTGTTTTTT
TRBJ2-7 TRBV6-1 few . CASMTGTSYEQYF TGTGCCAGCATGACGGGAACGTCCTACGAGCAGTACTTC
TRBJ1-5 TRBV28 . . CASSRTETQPQHF TGTGCCAGCAGCAGAACCGAGACTCAGCCCCAGCATTTT
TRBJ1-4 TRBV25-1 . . CASRWGGGGEKLFF TGTGCCAGCAGATGGGGGGGCGGGGGCGAAAAACTGTTTTTT
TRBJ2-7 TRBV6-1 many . CASSSFRGDSEQYF TGTGCCAGCAGTTCGTTCAGGGGCGACTCCGAGCAGTACTTC
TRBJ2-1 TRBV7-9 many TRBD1 CASSLLGQGAKNEQFF TGTGCCAGCAGCTTACTCGGGCAGGGGGCAAAAAATGAGCAGTTCTTC
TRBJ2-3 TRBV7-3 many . CASSLAVGRGITDTQYF TGTGCCAGCAGCTTAGCCGTGGGGAGAGGGATCACAGATACGCAGTATTTT
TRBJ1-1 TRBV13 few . CASSAGHLERGGGEAFF TGTGCCAGCAGCGCGGGACATCTGGAACGGGGGGGAGGTGAAGCTTTCTTT
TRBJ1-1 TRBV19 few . CARPYAFF TGTGCCAGACCCTATGCGTTCTTT
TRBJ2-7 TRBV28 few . CATQAALMFGEQYF TGTGCCACCCAAGCGGCCCTTATGTTCGGCGAGCAGTACTTC
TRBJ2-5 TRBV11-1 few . CASSSYRQETQYF TGTGCCAGCAGTTCCTATAGGCAAGAGACCCAGTACTTC
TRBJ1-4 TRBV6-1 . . CASSTTQATNEKLFF TGTGCCAGCAGTACAACCCAGGCAACTAATGAAAAACTGTTTTTT
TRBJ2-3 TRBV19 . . CVSSQSVREDTQYF TGTGTCAGTAGTCAAAGCGTGCGGGAAGATACGCAGTATTTT
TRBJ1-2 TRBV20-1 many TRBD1 CSGNRDSYGYTF TGCAGTGGAAACCGGGACAGCTATGGCTACACCTTC
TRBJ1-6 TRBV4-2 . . CASSQEGFGWSSYNSPLHF TGTGCCAGCAGCCAAGAGGGTTTTGGTTGGAGCTCCTATAATTCACCCCTCCACTTT
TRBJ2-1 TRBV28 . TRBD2 CASRPHPGLAGSEQFF TGTGCCAGCAGACCTCACCCCGGACTAGCGGGCAGTGAGCAGTTCTTC
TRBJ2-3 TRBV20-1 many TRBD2 CSARGARESLDTQYF TGCAGTGCTAGGGGCGCGCGGGAGAGCCTCGATACGCAGTATTTT
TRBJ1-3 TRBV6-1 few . CASTIDSILGNTIYF TGTGCCAGCACAATAGACAGCATCCTCGGAAACACCATATATTTT
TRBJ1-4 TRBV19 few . CASSIGAPTNEKLFF TGTGCCAGTAGTATAGGGGCTCCAACTAATGAAAAACTGTTTTTT
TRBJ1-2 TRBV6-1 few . CASSKSRLTYGYTF TGTGCCAGCAGTAAATCGCGATTGACCTATGGCTACACCTTC
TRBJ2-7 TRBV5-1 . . CASSLEWQSYGQYF TGCGCCAGCAGCTTGGAATGGCAGTCCTACGGGCAGTACTTC
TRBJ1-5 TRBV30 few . CAWSVRGRGGNQPQHF TGTGCCTGGAGTGTACGGGGTCGTGGGGGTAATCAGCCCCAGCATTTT
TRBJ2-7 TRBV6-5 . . CASSYPGDTYEQYF TGTGCCAGCAGTTACCCCGGGGACACCTACGAGCAGTACTTC
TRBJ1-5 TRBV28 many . CASNMINQPQHF TGTGCCAGCAATATGATAAATCAGCCCCAGCATTTT
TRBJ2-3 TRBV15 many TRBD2 CATSERREYIDTQYF TGTGCCACCAGCGAAAGGCGGGAGTATATCGATACGCAGTATTTT
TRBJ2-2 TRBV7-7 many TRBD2 CASSPTSGSFGELFF TGTGCTAGCAGCCCCACTAGCGGGAGTTTCGGGGAGCTGTTTTTT